This TCR beta chain originates from a study of cytomegalovirus exposure and HLA in healthy donors. The table lists this clone with a count of one. The antigen remains undetermined. Study outcomes and limitations: Presence/absence analyses assumed roughly uniform sequencing depth across donors. The study designated about 160 TCR beta chains cytomegalovirus-associated. Later on, an analysis showed TCR association rates differing by HLA locus, with DRB1 the most and HLA-C the fewest.

V shed 0 bases, J shed 5 bases, and the junction held 4 bases outside the gene matches. The germline V gene encodes CDR1 SGHAT and CDR2 FQNNGV. This CDR3 region has 14 residues. In the PCR, 60 Vbeta and 13 Jbeta primers were used. Here immunoSEQ multiplex PCR was the method, and the copy in TCRdb shows in-frame clones only, minus some. The table records more than 95,000 clones, roughly 76% of them present only once. The chain has TRBV11-2 and TRBJ2-7; 7 bases are a match to TRBD1. Sequences were obtained from PBMCs. The sequence derives from a man aged 30 to 39 in good health and CMV-seropositive. CDR3 sequence: CASSLDRGLHEQYF. As DNA, the CDR3 is TGTGCCAGCAGCTTAGACAGGGGGTTGCACGAGCAGTACTTC.